The TCR beta chain under discussion was sequenced for a study of blood T cell repertoires in COVID-19 (dated by TCRdb to the early 2020s). For the wider study: Samples from collaborators originated in the United States, Italy and Spain and spanned both the acute and convalescent phases of COVID-19. Deeply sampled blood TCRbeta repertoires from subjects exposed to, actively infected with, or recovered from COVID-19 were included in the dataset. The repertoires were released in a freely available public database meant as a resource for research on the immune response to SARS-CoV-2. HLA class I and class II types, where available, came from metadata supplied by the sample provider rather than from assay-based typing. The samples were drawn from two sources: the first 160 participants of the ongoing ImmuneRACE study, and 1,200 or so subjects contributed by 6 global collaborators. Sample metadata almost always included a de-identified subject ID, COVID-19 status, age in years and sex. The material from the prospective study consisted of cDNA or gDNA derived from T cells, B-cell-depleted T cells, or PBMCs.

Concerning this clone itself: Its cognate antigen has yet to be identified. No much larger clonotype is one base removed from it; base qualities were not supplied.

According to the germline V gene, CDR1 reads SQVTM and CDR2 reads ANQGSEA. The CDR3 runs 12 amino acids, cysteine and phenylalanine included. Just CDR3 DNA is preserved here, 36 bases in frame from base 1. V sheds 6 bases and J sheds 8 bases, leaving 16 bases between their ends. The collaborating institutions used their own protocols to collect whole blood in K2EDTA tubes. For TCRbeta analysis, collaborator samples were shipped as frozen whole blood, as isolated PBMCs, or as DNA extracted from either sample type. What the study reported, not specific to this receptor: The amount of clinical and demographic metadata varied by source and participant and was provided uncurated.

The immunoSEQ Assay, a bias-controlled multiplex PCR, was used to amplify TCRbeta CDR3 regions from genomic DNA. Per the source publication's procedure: Within the assay, amplification of reference gene primers was used to estimate how many nucleated cells each sample contained. Sequence reads were collapsed and filtered to measure the absolute abundance of every unique TCRbeta CDR3 rearrangement. For each sample, productive Simpson clonality was calculated as the square root of Simpson's diversity index across productive rearrangements. This is the immuneACCESS table as TCRdb keeps it, with only in-frame sequences that have V and J called. A part of the clones is gone; compared with another copy, unresolved V genes explain less than half, and the rest is unexplained. For V, J and clone size, that table is used; D and trimming come from the DNA. This sample has about 160,000 clones in its table, and just under 80% of those were observed once. In total, the top ten clones hold about 15% of the sample.

The V gene is TRBV29-1 and the J gene is TRBJ1-2; the D gene is possibly TRBD1, with 5 bases matching. The sample was peripheral blood. The TCR comes from an elderly woman with acute or convalescent COVID-19. The DNA sequence follows: TGCAGCGTGGGAGACGGGACTCAGGGCTACACCTTC. This codes for CSVGDGTQGYTF.